These T cell receptor beta chains were read from a single sample in a study of control samples from healthy donors and cancer patients. Libraries were prepared by immunoSEQ multiplex PCR; TCRdb keeps only in-frame clonotypes and omits some of them. In the table there are roughly 88,000 clones, just over 90% of which are singletons. The sample consisted of blood. All receptors derive from a woman in her twenties or thirties in good health. The CDR3 runs from the conserved cysteine through the conserved F or W. Fields, in order: clone size, V gene, J gene, D gene, CDR3 protein. The D gene is left open where the match is weak. Rows may omit the clone size; those that give it use once, few, many or a size class.

>NA|TRBV28|TRBJ1-4|TRBD1
CASRGQGNNEKLFF
>NA|TRBV13|TRBJ2-2|NA
CPNTGELFF
>NA|TRBV19|TRBJ2-6|TRBD1
CASSPEGQGVSGANVLTF
>NA|TRBV10-3|TRBJ2-5|NA
CAISTDLGAPKETQYF
>few|TRBV15|TRBJ2-2|NA
CATSRVGELFF
>NA|TRBV11-3|TRBJ2-1|TRBD2
CASRGGSYNEQFF
>NA|TRBV7-9|TRBJ2-7|NA
CASSLDIYEQYF
>NA|TRBV30|TRBJ1-1|NA
CAWSEAGHTEAFF
>NA|TRBV3-1/TRBV3-2|TRBJ2-7|TRBD2
CASSQSTGGYEQYF
>NA|TRBV18|TRBJ2-1|NA
CASSPGLGLSYNEQFF
>NA|TRBV30|TRBJ2-1|NA
CAWSVLGDEQFF
>once|TRBV10-3|TRBJ1-5|TRBD1
CAISEARDRGSGNQPQHF
>NA|TRBV6-5|TRBJ2-7|NA
CASSSRGSDSYEQYF
>NA|TRBV29-1|TRBJ1-3|NA
CSVGAFSGNTIYF
>NA|TRBV30|TRBJ1-3|NA
CAWSVRSFSGNTIYF
>NA|TRBV2|TRBJ1-4|TRBD1
CASRGGQTNEKLFF
>once|TRBV9|TRBJ1-4|TRBD1
CASTKGDSTTNEKLFF
>NA|TRBV11-1|TRBJ1-6|TRBD1
CASSFAGTGISPLHF
>NA|TRBV5-1|TRBJ1-5|NA
CASSLGQNTGNQPQHF
>NA|TRBV7-6|TRBJ2-7|NA
CASSLGARRIYEQYF
>NA|TRBV5-4|TRBJ1-2|NA
CASSLPGDYGYTF
>NA|TRBV6-4|TRBJ2-1|TRBD2
CASSDIRVAGEGEQFF
>NA|TRBV3-1/TRBV3-2|TRBJ1-4|NA
CASSPGALAPRGATNEKLFF
>NA|TRBV18|TRBJ1-4|TRBD1
CASSPPSMTGDEKLFF
>once|TRBV5-4|TRBJ1-6|NA
CASSRGGNYNSPLHF
>NA|TRBV5-1|TRBJ1-6|TRBD1
CASHDRGPSPLHF
>NA|TRBV12-3/TRBV12-4|TRBJ1-1|NA
CASSLAGVGAFF
>NA|TRBV19|TRBJ1-5|NA
CASSIQSYSNQPQHF
>NA|TRBV7-2|TRBJ2-7|TRBD1
CASSLKGAANSYEQYF
>few|TRBV7-9|TRBJ1-6|NA
CASSLGGDGSPLHF
>NA|TRBV6-5|TRBJ1-1|NA
CASREHVNTEAFF
>NA|TRBV9|TRBJ2-7|NA
CASKKTDSSYEQYF
>few|TRBV18|TRBJ1-1|NA
CASSDLAAGKYAEAFF
>NA|TRBV21-1|TRBJ2-6|NA
CASSKVDPDRNSGANVLTF
>NA|TRBV19|TRBJ2-5|NA
CASSVGYLETQYF
>NA|TRBV6-1|TRBJ2-3|TRBD2
CASSEGSGGRDTQYF
>NA|TRBV5-6|TRBJ2-2|NA
CASSPAGPNRAGELFF
>NA|TRBV10-3|TRBJ2-3|NA
CAISASATDTQYF
>NA|TRBV11-1|TRBJ1-1|NA
CASSQGWSTEAFF
>NA|TRBV25-1|TRBJ1-5|TRBD1
CASSEAGDRGSPQHF
>NA|TRBV7-2|TRBJ2-1|NA
CASSSFLRAYNEQFF
>NA|TRBV4-1|TRBJ2-7|TRBD2
CASSLRTSGGQSSYEQYF
>few|TRBV28|TRBJ1-2|TRBD1
CATGQNLNYGYTF
>NA|TRBV5-6|TRBJ1-1|NA
CASSWGVMNTEAFF
>few|TRBV6-1|TRBJ2-5|NA
CASSEFTGSQETQYF
>NA|TRBV7-8|TRBJ2-2|NA
CASSKTGNTGELFF
>NA|TRBV10-1|TRBJ1-2|NA
CASSEDSYGYTF
>NA|TRBV9|TRBJ2-3|NA
CASSVGAIPSDTQYF
>NA|TRBV5-4|TRBJ2-2|TRBD2
CASSLPGLANTGELFF